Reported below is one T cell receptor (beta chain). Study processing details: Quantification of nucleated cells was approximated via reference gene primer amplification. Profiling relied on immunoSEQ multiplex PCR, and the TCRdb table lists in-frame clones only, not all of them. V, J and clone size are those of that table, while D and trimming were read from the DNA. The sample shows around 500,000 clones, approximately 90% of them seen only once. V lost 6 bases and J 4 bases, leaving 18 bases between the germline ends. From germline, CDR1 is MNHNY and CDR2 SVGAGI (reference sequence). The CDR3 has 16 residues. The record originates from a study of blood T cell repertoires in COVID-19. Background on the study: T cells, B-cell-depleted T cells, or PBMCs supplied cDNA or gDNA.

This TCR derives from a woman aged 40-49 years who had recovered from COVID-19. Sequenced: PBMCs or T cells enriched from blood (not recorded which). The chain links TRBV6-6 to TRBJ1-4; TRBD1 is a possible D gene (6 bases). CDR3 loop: CASRTHQTGNNEKLFF. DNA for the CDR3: TGTGCCAGCAGGACCCACCAGACAGGAAATAATGAAAAACTGTTTTTT.